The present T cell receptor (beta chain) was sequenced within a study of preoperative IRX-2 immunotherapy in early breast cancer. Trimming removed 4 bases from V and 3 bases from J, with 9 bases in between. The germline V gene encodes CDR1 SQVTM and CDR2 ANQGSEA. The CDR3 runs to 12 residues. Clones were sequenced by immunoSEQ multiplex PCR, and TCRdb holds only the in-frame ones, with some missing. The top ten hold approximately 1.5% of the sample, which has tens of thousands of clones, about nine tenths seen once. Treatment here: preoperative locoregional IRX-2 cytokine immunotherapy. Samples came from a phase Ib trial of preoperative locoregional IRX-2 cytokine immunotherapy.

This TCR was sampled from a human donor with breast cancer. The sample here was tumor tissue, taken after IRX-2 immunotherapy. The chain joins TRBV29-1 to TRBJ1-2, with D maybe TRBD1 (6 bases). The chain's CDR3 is CSVGQGHYGYTF. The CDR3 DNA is TGCAGCGTTGGGCAGGGGCACTATGGCTACACCTTC. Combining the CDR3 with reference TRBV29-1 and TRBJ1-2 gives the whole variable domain SAVISQKPSRDICQRGTSLTIQCQVDSQVTMMFWYRQQPGQSLTLIATANQGSEATYESGFVIDKFPISRPNLTFSTLTVSNMSPEDSSIYLCSVGQGHYGYTFGSGTRLTVV.